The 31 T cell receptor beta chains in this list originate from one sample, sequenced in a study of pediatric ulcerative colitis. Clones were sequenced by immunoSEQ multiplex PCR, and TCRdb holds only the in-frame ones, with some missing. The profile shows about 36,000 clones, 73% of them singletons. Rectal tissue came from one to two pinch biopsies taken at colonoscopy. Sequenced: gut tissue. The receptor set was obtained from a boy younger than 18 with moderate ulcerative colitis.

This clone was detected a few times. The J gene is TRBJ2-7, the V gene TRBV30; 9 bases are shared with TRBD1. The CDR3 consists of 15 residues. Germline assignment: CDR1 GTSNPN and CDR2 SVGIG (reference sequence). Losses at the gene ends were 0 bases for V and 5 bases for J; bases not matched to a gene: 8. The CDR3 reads CAWSVFGTGINEQYF. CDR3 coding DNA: TGTGCCTGGAGTGTCTTCGGGACAGGGATAAACGAGCAGTACTTC. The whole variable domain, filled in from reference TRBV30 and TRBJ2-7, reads SQTIHQWPATLVQPVGSPLSLECTVEGTSNPNLYWYRQAAGRGLQLLFYSVGIGQISSEVPQNLSASRPQDRQFILSSKKLLLSDSGFYLCAWSVFGTGINEQYFGPGTRLTVT.

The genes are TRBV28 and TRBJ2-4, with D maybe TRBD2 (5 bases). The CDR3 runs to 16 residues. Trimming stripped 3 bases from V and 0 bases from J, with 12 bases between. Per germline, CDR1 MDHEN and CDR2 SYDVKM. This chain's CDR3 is CASSLAGLLAKNIQYF. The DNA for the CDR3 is TGTGCCAGCAGTTTGGCAGGACTTCTAGCCAAAAACATTCAGTACTTC. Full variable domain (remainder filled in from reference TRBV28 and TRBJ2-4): DVKVTQSSRYLVKRTGEKVFLECVQDMDHENMFWYRQDPGLGLRLIYFSYDVKMKEKGDIPEGYSVSREKKERFSLILESASTNQTSMYLCASSLAGLLAKNIQYFGAGTRLSVL.

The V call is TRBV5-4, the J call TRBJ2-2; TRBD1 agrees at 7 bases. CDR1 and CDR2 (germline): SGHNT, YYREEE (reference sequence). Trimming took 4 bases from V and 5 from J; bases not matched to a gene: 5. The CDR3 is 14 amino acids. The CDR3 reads CASSPGTVTGELFF. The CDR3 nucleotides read TGTGCCAGCAGCCCCGGGACAGTTACCGGGGAGCTGTTTTTT.

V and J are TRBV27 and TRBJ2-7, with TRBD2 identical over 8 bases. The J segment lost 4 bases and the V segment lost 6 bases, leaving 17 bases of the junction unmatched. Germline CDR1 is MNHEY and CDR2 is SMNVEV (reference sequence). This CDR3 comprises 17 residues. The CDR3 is CASRSDLGREGWYEQYF. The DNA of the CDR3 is TGTGCCAGCAGGTCGGATTTGGGCCGGGAGGGCTGGTACGAGCAGTACTTC.

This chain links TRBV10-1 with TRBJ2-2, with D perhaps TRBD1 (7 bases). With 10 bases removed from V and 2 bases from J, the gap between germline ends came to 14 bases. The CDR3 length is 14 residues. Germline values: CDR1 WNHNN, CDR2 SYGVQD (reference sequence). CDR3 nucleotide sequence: TGCGCCACCAGGAGGGACAGAAACACCGGGGAGCTGTTTTTT. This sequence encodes CATRRDRNTGELFF.

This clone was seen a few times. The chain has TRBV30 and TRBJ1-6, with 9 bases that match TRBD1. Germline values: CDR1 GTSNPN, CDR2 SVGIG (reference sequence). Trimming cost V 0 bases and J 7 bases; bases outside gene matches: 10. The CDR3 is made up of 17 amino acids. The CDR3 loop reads CAWSVLLPGQGNSPLHF. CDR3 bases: TGTGCCTGGAGTGTACTCCTACCGGGACAGGGAAATTCACCCCTCCACTTT.

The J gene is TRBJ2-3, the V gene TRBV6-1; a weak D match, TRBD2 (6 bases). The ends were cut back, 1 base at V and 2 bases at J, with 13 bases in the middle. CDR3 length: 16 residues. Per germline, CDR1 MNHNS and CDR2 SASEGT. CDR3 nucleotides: TGTGCCAGCAGTGAAGAGGGACTCCCTATCACAGATACGCAGTATTTT. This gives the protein CASSEEGLPITDTQYF.

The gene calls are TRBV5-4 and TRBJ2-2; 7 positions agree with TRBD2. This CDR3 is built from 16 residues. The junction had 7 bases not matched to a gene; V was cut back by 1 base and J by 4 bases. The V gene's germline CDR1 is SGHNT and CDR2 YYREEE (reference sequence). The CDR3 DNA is TGTGCCAGCAGCTTGAGCCTCCTAGCGGCCACCGGGGAGCTGTTTTTT. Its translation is CASSLSLLAATGELFF.

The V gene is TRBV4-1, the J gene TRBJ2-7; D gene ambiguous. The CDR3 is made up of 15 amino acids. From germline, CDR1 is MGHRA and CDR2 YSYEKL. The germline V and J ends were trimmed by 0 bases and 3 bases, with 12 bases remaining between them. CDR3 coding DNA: TGCGCCAGCAGCCAAGATATTATGCTGGGCTACGAGCAGTACTTC. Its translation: CASSQDIMLGYEQYF.

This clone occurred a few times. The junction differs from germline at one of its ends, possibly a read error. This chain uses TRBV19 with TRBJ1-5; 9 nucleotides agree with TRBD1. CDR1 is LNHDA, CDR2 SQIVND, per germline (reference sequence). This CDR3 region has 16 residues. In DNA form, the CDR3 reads TGTGCCAGTAGTATGGGGCCGGGACAGGGTGGTCAGCCTCAGCATTTT. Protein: CASSMGPGQGGQPQHF.

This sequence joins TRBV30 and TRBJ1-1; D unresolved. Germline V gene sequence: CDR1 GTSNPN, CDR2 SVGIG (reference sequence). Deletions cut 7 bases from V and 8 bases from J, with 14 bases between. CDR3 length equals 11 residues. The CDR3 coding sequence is TGTGCCTTGGGCCGTTTCTTAGAAGCTTTCTTT. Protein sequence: CALGRFLEAFF.

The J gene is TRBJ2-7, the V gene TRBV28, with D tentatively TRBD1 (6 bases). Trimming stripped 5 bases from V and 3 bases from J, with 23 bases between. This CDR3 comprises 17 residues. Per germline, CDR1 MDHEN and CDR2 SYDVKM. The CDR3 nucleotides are TGTGCCAGCAGTCCGTCATTCACAGGACAGAGAGGCTACGAGCAGTACTTC. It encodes CASSPSFTGQRGYEQYF.

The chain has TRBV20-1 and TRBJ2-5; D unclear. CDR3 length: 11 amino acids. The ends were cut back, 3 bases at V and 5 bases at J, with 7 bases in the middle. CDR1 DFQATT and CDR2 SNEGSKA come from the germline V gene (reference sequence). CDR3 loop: CSASPGETQYF. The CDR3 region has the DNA TGCAGTGCTAGTCCCGGGGAGACCCAGTACTTC.

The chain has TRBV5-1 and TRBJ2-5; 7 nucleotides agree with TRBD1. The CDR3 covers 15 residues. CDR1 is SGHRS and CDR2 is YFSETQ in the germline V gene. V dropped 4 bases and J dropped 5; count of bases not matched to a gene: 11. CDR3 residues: CASSLRQGNRETQYF. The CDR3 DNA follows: TGCGCCAGCAGCCTCCGACAGGGTAATCGGGAGACCCAGTACTTC.

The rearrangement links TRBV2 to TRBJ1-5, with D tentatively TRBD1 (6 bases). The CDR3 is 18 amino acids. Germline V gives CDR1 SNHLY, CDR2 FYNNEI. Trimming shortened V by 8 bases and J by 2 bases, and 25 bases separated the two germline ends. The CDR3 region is CASSGSNREVLGNQPQHF. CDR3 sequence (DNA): TGTGCCAGCTCGGGTTCGAACAGGGAGGTTCTAGGCAATCAGCCCCAGCATTTT.

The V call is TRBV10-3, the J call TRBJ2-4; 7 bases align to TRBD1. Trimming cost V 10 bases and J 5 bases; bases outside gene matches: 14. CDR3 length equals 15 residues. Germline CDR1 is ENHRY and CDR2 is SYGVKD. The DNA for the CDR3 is TGTGCCACCTCTGACAGGGTGAAATATGAAAACATTCAGTACTTC. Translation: CATSDRVKYENIQYF.

The CDR3 sequence is CASSLNPGPGYEQFF. The CDR3 DNA is TGTGCCAGCAGCCTGAATCCGGGCCCGGGTTATGAGCAGTTCTTC. V usage is TRBV7-6 and J usage is TRBJ2-1; no reliable D call. This CDR3 comprises 15 residues. Per germline, CDR1 SGHVS and CDR2 FNYEAQ. Trimming pared 5 bases from V and 8 bases from J, leaving 19 bases between.

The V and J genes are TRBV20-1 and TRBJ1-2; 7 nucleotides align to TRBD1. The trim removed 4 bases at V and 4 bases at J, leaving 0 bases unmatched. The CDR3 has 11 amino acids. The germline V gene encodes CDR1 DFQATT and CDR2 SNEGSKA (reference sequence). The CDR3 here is CSATGGYGYTF. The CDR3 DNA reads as TGCAGTGCTACAGGGGGCTATGGCTACACCTTC.

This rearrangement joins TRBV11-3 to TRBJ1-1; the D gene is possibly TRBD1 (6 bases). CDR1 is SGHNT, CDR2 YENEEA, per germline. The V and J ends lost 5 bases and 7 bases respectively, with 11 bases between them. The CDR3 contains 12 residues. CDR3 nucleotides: TGTGCCAGCAGCACAGGGTTGGATGAAGCTTTCTTT. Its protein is CASSTGLDEAFF.

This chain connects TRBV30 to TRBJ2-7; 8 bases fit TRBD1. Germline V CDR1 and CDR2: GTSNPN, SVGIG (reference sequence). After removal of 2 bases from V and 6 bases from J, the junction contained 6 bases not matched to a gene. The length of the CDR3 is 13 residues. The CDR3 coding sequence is TGTGCCTGGAGTCGGCCAGGGGGCCGCGAGCAGTACTTC. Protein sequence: CAWSRPGGREQYF.

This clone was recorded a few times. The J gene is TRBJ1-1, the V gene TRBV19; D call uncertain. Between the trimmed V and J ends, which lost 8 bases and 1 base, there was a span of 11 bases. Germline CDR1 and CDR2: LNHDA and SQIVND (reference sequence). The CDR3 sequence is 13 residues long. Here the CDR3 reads CASGSSKNTEAFF. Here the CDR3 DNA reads TGTGCCAGTGGGAGCAGCAAGAACACTGAAGCTTTCTTT.

The CDR3 spells CASSYRQGSTGELFF. Written as DNA, the CDR3 is TGTGCCAGCAGTTACCGACAGGGGAGTACCGGGGAGCTGTTTTTT. The chain has TRBV6-5 and TRBJ2-2; 8 bases map to TRBD1. Trimming removed 2 bases from V and 5 bases from J; junction bases left unmatched: 4. The length of the CDR3 is 15 residues. Germline loops: CDR1 MNHEY, CDR2 SVGAGI.

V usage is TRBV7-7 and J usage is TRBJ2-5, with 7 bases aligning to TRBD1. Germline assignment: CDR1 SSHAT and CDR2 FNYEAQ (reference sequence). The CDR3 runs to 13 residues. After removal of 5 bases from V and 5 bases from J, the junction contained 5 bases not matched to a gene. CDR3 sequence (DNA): TGTGCCAGCAGCCTACGACAGGGTGAGACCCAGTACTTC. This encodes CASSLRQGETQYF.

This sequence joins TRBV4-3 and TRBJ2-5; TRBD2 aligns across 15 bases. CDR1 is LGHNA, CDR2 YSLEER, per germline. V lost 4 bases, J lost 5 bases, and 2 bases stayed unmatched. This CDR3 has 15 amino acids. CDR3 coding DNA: TGCGCCAGCAGCCTTGGACTAGCGGGAGGGGAGACCCAGTACTTC. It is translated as CASSLGLAGGETQYF.

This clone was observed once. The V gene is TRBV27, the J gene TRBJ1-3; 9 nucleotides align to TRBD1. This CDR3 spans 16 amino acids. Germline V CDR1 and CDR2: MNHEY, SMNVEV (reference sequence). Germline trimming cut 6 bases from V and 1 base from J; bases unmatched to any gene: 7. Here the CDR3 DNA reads TGTGCCAGCAGCGTGGGACAGGGACGGTCTGGAAACACCATATATTTT. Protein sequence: CASSVGQGRSGNTIYF.

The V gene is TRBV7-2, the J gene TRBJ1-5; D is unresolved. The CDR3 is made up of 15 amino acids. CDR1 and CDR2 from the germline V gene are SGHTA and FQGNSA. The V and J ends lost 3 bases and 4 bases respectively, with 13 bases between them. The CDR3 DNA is TGTGCCAGCAGCTTTGTGCATGGGGAGAATCAGCCCCAGCATTTT. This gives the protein CASSFVHGENQPQHF.

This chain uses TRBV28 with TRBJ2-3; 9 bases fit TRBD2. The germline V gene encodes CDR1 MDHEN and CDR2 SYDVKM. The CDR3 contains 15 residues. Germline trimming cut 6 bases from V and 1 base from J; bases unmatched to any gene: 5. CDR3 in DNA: TGTGCCAGCAGGCCTCGGACTAGCGGCACAGATACGCAGTATTTT. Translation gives CASRPRTSGTDTQYF.

This chain's CDR3 is CASSPTGTSGYNEQFF. DNA for the CDR3: TGCGCCAGCAGCCCCACCGGGACTAGCGGCTACAATGAGCAGTTCTTC. The chain is built from TRBV5-1 and TRBJ2-1; TRBD2 matches 11 bases. With 4 bases clipped from V and 3 bases from J, the junction kept 6 bases outside the gene matches. This CDR3 is 16 amino acids long. CDR1 is SGHRS and CDR2 is YFSETQ in the germline V gene.

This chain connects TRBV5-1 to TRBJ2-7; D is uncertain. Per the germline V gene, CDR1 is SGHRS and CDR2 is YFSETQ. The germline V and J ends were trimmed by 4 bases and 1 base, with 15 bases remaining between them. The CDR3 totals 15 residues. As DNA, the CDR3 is TGCGCCAGCAGCCCAATTGGTGAAGGTTCCTACGAGCAGTACTTC. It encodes CASSPIGEGSYEQYF. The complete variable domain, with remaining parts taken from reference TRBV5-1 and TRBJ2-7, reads KAGVTQTPRYLIKTRGQQVTLSCSPISGHRSVSWYQQTPGQGLQFLFEYFSETQRNKGNFPGRFSGRQFSNSRSEMNVSTLELGDSALYLCASSPIGEGSYEQYFGPGTRLTVT.

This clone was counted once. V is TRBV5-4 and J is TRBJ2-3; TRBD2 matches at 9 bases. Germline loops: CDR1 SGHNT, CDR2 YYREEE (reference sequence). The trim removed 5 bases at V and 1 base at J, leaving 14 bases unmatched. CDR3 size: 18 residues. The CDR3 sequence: CASRDDSSSGERTDTQYF. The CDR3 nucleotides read TGTGCCAGCAGAGATGACAGTTCTAGCGGGGAACGCACAGATACGCAGTATTTT.

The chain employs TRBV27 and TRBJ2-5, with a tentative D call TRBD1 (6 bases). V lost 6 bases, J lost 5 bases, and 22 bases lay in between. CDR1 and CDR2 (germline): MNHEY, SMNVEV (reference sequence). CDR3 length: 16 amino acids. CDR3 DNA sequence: TGTGCCAGCAGCCTCGCCGGGACACCCACCACCGAGACCCAGTACTTC. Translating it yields CASSLAGTPTTETQYF.